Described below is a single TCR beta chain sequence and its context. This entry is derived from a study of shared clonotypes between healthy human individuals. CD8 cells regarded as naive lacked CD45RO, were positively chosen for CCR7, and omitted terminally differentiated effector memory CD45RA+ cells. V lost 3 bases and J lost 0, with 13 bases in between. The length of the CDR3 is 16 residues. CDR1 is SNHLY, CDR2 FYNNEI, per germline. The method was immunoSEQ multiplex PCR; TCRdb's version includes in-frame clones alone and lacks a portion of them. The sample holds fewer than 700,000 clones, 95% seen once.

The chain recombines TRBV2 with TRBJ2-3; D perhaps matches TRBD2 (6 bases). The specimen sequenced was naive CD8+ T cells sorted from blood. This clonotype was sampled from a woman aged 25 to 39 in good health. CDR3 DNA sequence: TGTGCCAGCAGTGAGGGAGGAACATCCAGCACAGATACGCAGTATTTT. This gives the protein CASSEGGTSSTDTQYF.